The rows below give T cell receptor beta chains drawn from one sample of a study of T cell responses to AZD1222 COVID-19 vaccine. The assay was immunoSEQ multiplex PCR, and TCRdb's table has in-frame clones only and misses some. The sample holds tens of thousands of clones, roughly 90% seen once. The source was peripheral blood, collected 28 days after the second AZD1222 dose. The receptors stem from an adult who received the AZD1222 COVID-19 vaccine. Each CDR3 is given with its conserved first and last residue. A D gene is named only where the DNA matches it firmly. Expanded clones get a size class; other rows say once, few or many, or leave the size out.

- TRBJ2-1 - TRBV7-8 CASSFKRLHGNEQFF TGTGCCAGCAGCTTCAAGCGGTTGCATGGGAATGAGCAGTTCTTC
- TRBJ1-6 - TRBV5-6 CASSVQAGTESPLHF TGTGCCAGCAGCGTGCAAGCGGGAACGGAATCACCCCTCCACTTT
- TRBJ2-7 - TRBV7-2 CASSSTDTYEQYF TGTGCCAGCAGCTCGACGGACACCTACGAGCAGTACTTC
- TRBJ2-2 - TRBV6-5 CASSRGFAGELFF TGTGCCAGCAGTAGGGGGTTCGCCGGGGAGCTGTTTTTT
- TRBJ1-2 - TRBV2 CASSFEGSHGYTF TGTGCCAGCAGTTTCGAGGGGTCTCATGGCTACACCTTC
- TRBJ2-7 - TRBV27 CASSNPPYEQYF TGTGCCAGCTCGAATCCCCCCTACGAGCAGTACTTC
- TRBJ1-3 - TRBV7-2 CASSLGLSGNTIYF TGTGCCAGCAGCTTGGGTCTATCTGGAAACACCATATATTTT
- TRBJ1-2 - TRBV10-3 CATSGLGGDYGYTF TGTGCCACCTCCGGGCTAGGGGGAGACTATGGCTACACCTTC
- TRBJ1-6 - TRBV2 CASIGSNSPLHF TGTGCCAGCATTGGATCTAATTCACCCCTCCACTTT
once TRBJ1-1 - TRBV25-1 CASSDRGRTEAFF TGTGCCAGCAGTGACAGAGGGCGCACTGAAGCTTTCTTT
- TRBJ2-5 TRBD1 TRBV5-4 CASSWTGGAPETQYF TGTGCCAGCAGCTGGACAGGGGGTGCCCCCGAGACCCAGTACTTC
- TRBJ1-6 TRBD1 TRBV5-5 CASSQGQVSTTGSPLHF TGTGCCAGCAGCCAAGGACAGGTCTCTACAACGGGATCACCCCTCCACTTT
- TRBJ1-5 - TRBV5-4 CASSLSPGGGQPQHF TGTGCCAGCAGCTTGAGCCCAGGAGGGGGTCAGCCCCAGCATTTT
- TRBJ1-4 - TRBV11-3 CASSTRGGKLFF TGTGCCAGCAGCACCAGGGGCGGGAAACTGTTTTTT
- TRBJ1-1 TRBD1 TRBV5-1 CASRPTGVFEAFF TGCGCCAGCAGACCGACAGGGGTCTTTGAAGCTTTCTTT
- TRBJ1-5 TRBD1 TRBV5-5 CASSLRGGGQPQHF TGTGCCAGCAGCTTGCGAGGGGGCGGACAGCCCCAGCATTTT
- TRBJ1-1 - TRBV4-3 CASSHSGPYTEAFF TGCGCCAGCAGCCATTCCGGGCCCTACACTGAAGCTTTCTTT
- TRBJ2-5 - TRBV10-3 CAISEDSSKETQYF TGTGCCATCAGTGAAGACAGTTCCAAAGAGACCCAGTACTTC
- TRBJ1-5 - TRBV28 CASSFRGLGGNQPQHF TGTGCCAGCAGTTTCCGGGGTTTAGGGGGCAATCAGCCCCAGCATTTT
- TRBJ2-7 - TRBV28 CASSENSGSREQYF TGTGCCAGCAGTGAAAACTCAGGGTCCCGCGAGCAGTACTTC
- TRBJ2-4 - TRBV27 CASSPKARSPGQDIQYF TGTGCCAGCAGCCCCAAGGCCCGGAGCCCCGGGCAGGACATTCAGTACTTC
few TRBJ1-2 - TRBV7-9 CASSFNGRGGGYTF TGTGCCAGCAGCTTCAACGGGCGAGGGGGTGGCTACACCTTC
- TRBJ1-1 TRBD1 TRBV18 CASSFRQGEAFF TGTGCCAGCTCCTTTCGACAGGGAGAAGCTTTCTTT
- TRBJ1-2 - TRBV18 CASSPRQGEAGRGYTF TGTGCCAGCTCACCTCGGCAGGGCGAGGCCGGACGTGGCTACACCTTC
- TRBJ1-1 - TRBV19 CASSPRGAGEAFF TGTGCCAGTAGTCCGAGGGGTGCGGGTGAAGCTTTCTTT
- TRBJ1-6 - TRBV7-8 CASSPERGLGSPLHF TGTGCCAGCAGCCCAGAGAGGGGGTTAGGTTCACCCCTCCACTTT
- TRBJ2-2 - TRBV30 CAWRGPANTGELFF TGTGCCTGGAGGGGGCCCGCGAACACCGGGGAGCTGTTTTTT
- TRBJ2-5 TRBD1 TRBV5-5 CASSLTGEETQYF TGTGCCAGCAGCTTGACAGGGGAAGAGACCCAGTACTTC
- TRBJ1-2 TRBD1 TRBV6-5 CASSPGTGANYGYTF TGTGCCAGCAGTCCTGGGACAGGAGCTAACTATGGCTACACCTTC
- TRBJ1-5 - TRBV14 CASSHRENQPQHF TGTGCCAGCAGCCACAGGGAGAATCAGCCCCAGCATTTT
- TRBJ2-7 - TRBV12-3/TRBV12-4 CASSFGALREQYF TGTGCCAGCAGTTTCGGGGCGCTCAGGGAGCAGTACTTC
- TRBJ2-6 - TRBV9 CASSVVPAEGLGANVLTF TGTGCCAGCAGCGTAGTTCCGGCCGAGGGTTTGGGGGCCAACGTCCTGACTTTC
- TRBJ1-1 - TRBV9 CASSAQRNTEAFF TGTGCCAGCAGCGCACAAAGGAACACTGAAGCTTTCTTT
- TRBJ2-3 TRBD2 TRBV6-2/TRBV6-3 CASSSALWWTSGGSDTQYF TGTGCCAGCAGTTCGGCTCTCTGGTGGACTAGCGGGGGGTCAGATACGCAGTATTTT
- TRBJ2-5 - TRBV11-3 CASSSPWGEQETQYF TGTGCCAGCAGTTCCCCTTGGGGGGAGCAAGAGACCCAGTACTTC
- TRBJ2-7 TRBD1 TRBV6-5 CASSLLGDRREQYF TGTGCCAGCAGTCTCCTAGGGGACAGACGAGAGCAGTACTTC
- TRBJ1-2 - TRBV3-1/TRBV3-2 CASSQLGTKSGGYTF TGTGCCAGCAGCCAGCTCGGCACCAAGTCGGGGGGCTACACCTTC
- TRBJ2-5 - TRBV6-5 CASSYARIQETQYF TGTGCCAGCAGTTACGCTAGAATTCAAGAGACCCAGTACTTC
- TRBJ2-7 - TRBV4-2 CASSQDPEYEQYF TGTGCCAGCAGCCAAGATCCGGAGTACGAGCAGTACTTC